The clone carrying this TCR beta chain was observed a single time. The data stem from a study of blood T cell repertoires in COVID-19. This CDR3 has 15 residues. Germline V CDR1 and CDR2: MNHEY, SMNVEV (reference sequence). Germline trimming cut 5 bases from V and 3 bases from J; bases unmatched to any gene: 5. Generated by immunoSEQ multiplex PCR, the TCRdb table keeps only in-frame clones and is missing some. The sample lists 400,000 to 450,000 clones, roughly 88% occurring once. Sequenced sample: PBMCs or T cells enriched from blood (not recorded which). This receptor was obtained from a young man who had recovered from COVID-19. This chain uses TRBV27 with TRBJ2-3; TRBD2 aligns across 10 bases. CDR3 amino acids: CASSPLAGETDTQYF. The CDR3 DNA reads as TGTGCCAGCAGTCCGCTAGCGGGAGAGACAGATACGCAGTATTTT.